This is a list of T cell receptor beta chains from one sample in a study of identical twins. TCRdb recomputed calls from the 5' RACE reads with MiXCR, one row per CDR3 protein. Of approximately 600,000 distinct CDR3 sequences listed, roughly 7.1% were seen once; the top ten hold 1.6%. The sample also formed part of further work on yellow fever vaccine responses in identical twins.

Sequencing used PBMCs. Receptors originate from a young woman in good health. Both conserved end residues are part of each CDR3. Each record gives: V gene, J gene, clone size, D gene, CDR3 protein, CDR3 DNA. The D gene is left open where the match is weak. Size tells how often a clone was seen (once, few, many) or the class of an expanded clone, and some rows leave it out.

TRBV4-1	TRBJ1-2	.	.	CASSQTGAYGYTF	TGCGCCAGCAGCCAAACCGGGGCCTATGGCTACACCTTC
TRBV4-1	TRBJ2-2	few	.	CASSQNPGHLKTGELFF	TGCGCCAGCAGCCAAAACCCGGGACACCTAAAGACCGGGGAGCTGTTTTTT
TRBV10-3	TRBJ1-1	.	.	CAISGGGPAEAFF	TGTGCCATCAGTGGGGGGGGTCCCGCTGAAGCTTTCTTT
TRBV5-6	TRBJ2-5	many	TRBD2	CASSPSRGSGRETQYF	TGTGCCAGCAGCCCCTCCCGAGGTAGCGGGAGGGAGACCCAGTACTTC
TRBV5-6	TRBJ1-5	.	.	CASSFKGFNQPQHF	TGTGCCAGCAGCTTTAAGGGGTTTAATCAGCCCCAGCATTTT
TRBV7-7	TRBJ2-5	many	.	CASSLDKVGTQYF	TGTGCCAGCAGCTTAGACAAGGTCGGGACCCAGTACTTC
TRBV9	TRBJ1-2	few	.	CASSAASGGNYGYTF	TGTGCCAGCAGCGCAGCCAGCGGGGGAAACTATGGCTACACCTTC
TRBV15	TRBJ2-1	few	.	CATSRAGASADNEQFF	TGTGCCACCAGCAGAGCGGGGGCTAGCGCTGACAATGAGCAGTTCTTC
TRBV5-1	TRBJ2-5	.	TRBD2	CASSGRLAPRETQYF	TGCGCCAGCAGCGGAAGACTAGCCCCCAGGGAGACCCAGTACTTC
TRBV12-3/TRBV12-4	TRBJ2-3	.	TRBD1	CASSLRKTGVGTDTQYF	TGTGCCAGCAGTTTGAGGAAGACAGGGGTGGGCACAGATACGCAGTATTTT
TRBV25-1	TRBJ2-7	few	TRBD1	CASGNNRGYEQYF	TGTGCCAGCGGAAATAACAGGGGCTACGAGCAGTACTTC
TRBV12-3/TRBV12-4	TRBJ2-1	many	TRBD2	CASSFGLAGVGEQFF	TGTGCCAGCAGTTTCGGGCTAGCGGGGGTGGGGGAGCAGTTCTTC
TRBV12-3/TRBV12-4	TRBJ1-4	many	.	CASSLGSQPYEKLFF	TGTGCCAGCAGTTTAGGCAGCCAACCTTATGAAAAACTGTTTTTT
TRBV7-9	TRBJ2-7	few	.	CASSEKYEQYF	TGTGCCAGCAGCGAAAAGTACGAGCAGTACTTC
TRBV28	TRBJ1-2	few	.	CASSPGPGMIIGYTF	TGTGCCAGCAGCCCAGGCCCGGGTATGATAATAGGCTACACCTTC
TRBV27	TRBJ2-1	.	TRBD2	CASSSPGTSAYNEQFF	TGTGCCAGCAGTTCCCCGGGGACTAGCGCCTACAATGAGCAGTTCTTC
TRBV15	TRBJ2-1	.	TRBD1	CATSDRDRGNEQFF	TGTGCCACCAGCGACCGGGACAGGGGCAATGAGCAGTTCTTC
TRBV12-3/TRBV12-4	TRBJ1-4	many	TRBD1	CASSSLTGMGEKLFF	TGTGCCAGCAGTTCTTTGACAGGGATGGGAGAAAAACTGTTTTTT
TRBV29-1	TRBJ2-1	many	.	CSVEVGQRRPNNEQFF	TGCAGCGTTGAAGTCGGCCAGCGGAGGCCGAACAATGAGCAGTTCTTC
TRBV29-1	TRBJ1-3	many	.	CSVEPGGTGNTIYF	TGCAGCGTTGAACCTGGGGGAACTGGAAACACCATATATTTT
TRBV9	TRBJ2-1	few	TRBD2	CASTSPGVTSARNEQFF	TGTGCCAGCACCTCCCCGGGGGTGACTAGCGCCAGAAATGAGCAGTTCTTC
TRBV20-1	TRBJ1-1	few	.	CSASGFGGNTEAFF	TGCAGTGCTAGCGGATTTGGAGGGAACACTGAAGCTTTCTTT
TRBV6-1	TRBJ1-4	.	.	CASRAMGANEKLFF	TGTGCCAGCAGGGCGATGGGGGCTAATGAAAAACTGTTTTTT
TRBV13	TRBJ2-6	few	.	CACRLAGANVLTF	TGTGCCTGCCGTCTAGCTGGGGCCAACGTCCTGACTTTC
TRBV12-3/TRBV12-4	TRBJ2-7	.	.	CASSFSGGPGYEQYF	TGTGCCAGCAGTTTTTCCGGAGGGCCGGGCTACGAGCAGTACTTC
TRBV11-2	TRBJ2-5	.	TRBD2	CASSLVVADGASGMYQETQYF	TGTGCCAGCAGCTTAGTTGTCGCCGATGGGGCTAGCGGGATGTACCAAGAGACCCAGTACTTC
TRBV25-1	TRBJ2-7	.	.	CASSERYRPYEQYF	TGTGCCAGCAGTGAAAGGTACAGACCCTACGAGCAGTACTTC
TRBV6-4	TRBJ1-6	.	.	CASSDGWGGSPLHF	TGTGCCAGCAGTGACGGCTGGGGCGGATCACCCCTCCACTTT
TRBV7-6	TRBJ2-5	few	TRBD1	CASSLGWGQNQETQYF	TGTGCCAGCAGCTTAGGGTGGGGACAGAACCAAGAGACCCAGTACTTC
TRBV7-8	TRBJ1-6	few	.	CASSLTRESYNSPLHF	TGTGCCAGCAGCTTAACCCGGGAGTCCTATAATTCACCCCTCCACTTT
TRBV19	TRBJ2-2	few	.	CASTTLVGAGELFF	TGTGCCAGTACCACACTAGTGGGGGCCGGGGAGCTGTTTTTT
TRBV13	TRBJ2-3	.	.	CASSLEAPLQYF	TGTGCCAGCAGCTTGGAGGCCCCGTTGCAGTATTTT
TRBV28	TRBJ1-2	few	.	CASSLGTDYLGYTF	TGTGCCAGCAGTCTCGGGACTGACTATTTAGGCTACACCTTC
TRBV5-6	TRBJ2-3	many	TRBD1	CASIVGQGAVDTQYF	TGTGCCAGCATCGTCGGACAGGGGGCTGTAGATACGCAGTATTTT
TRBV20-1	TRBJ2-7	few	TRBD2	CSARISGSGNEQYF	TGCAGTGCTAGGATTAGCGGGAGTGGCAACGAGCAGTACTTC
TRBV12-3/TRBV12-4	TRBJ2-2	.	TRBD1	CASTGAGGRDTGELFF	TGTGCCAGCACCGGTGCAGGGGGCCGCGACACCGGGGAGCTGTTTTTT
TRBV6-1	TRBJ2-3	few	TRBD2	CASRRPSGSTDTQYF	TGTGCCAGCAGGCGTCCTAGCGGCAGCACAGATACGCAGTATTTT
TRBV5-1	TRBJ2-2	many	TRBD1	CASSADRDWSGELFF	TGCGCCAGCAGCGCGGACAGGGATTGGTCCGGGGAGCTGTTTTTT
TRBV13	TRBJ2-1	many	TRBD2	CASSVQTSGGPQFF	TGTGCCAGCAGCGTTCAGACTAGCGGGGGCCCGCAGTTCTTC
TRBV29-1	TRBJ2-1	many	.	CSVEYSLHPNEQFF	TGCAGCGTTGAATACTCGCTTCACCCGAATGAGCAGTTCTTC
TRBV6-5	TRBJ2-3	many	.	CASSYAGIPTDTQYF	TGTGCCAGCAGTTACGCCGGGATACCCACAGATACGCAGTATTTT
TRBV7-6	TRBJ2-1	.	TRBD2	CASSPRTSGEQFF	TGTGCCAGCAGCCCTAGGACTAGCGGCGAGCAGTTCTTC
TRBV7-8	TRBJ2-3	many	TRBD2	CASSIRSGGPKDTQYF	TGTGCCAGCAGCATCAGGAGCGGGGGGCCCAAAGATACGCAGTATTTT
TRBV10-3	TRBJ2-2	.	TRBD1	CAISDGQGRTGELFF	TGTGCCATCAGTGATGGACAGGGAAGAACCGGGGAGCTGTTTTTT
TRBV12-3/TRBV12-4	TRBJ2-5	.	TRBD1	CASSRDRGRQTQYF	TGTGCCAGCTCGCGGGACAGGGGGCGACAGACCCAGTACTTC
TRBV12-3/TRBV12-4	TRBJ1-2	many	.	CASRGQEDYGYTF	TGTGCCAGCAGGGGCCAGGAGGACTATGGCTACACCTTC
TRBV9	TRBJ1-6	many	TRBD1	CASSDGQGASYNSPLHF	TGTGCCAGCAGCGACGGACAGGGGGCATCCTATAATTCACCCCTCCACTTT
TRBV2	TRBJ2-6	.	TRBD1	CASRREQGLVANVLTF	TGTGCCAGCAGGCGCGAACAGGGGTTAGTGGCCAACGTCCTGACTTTC
TRBV6-2/TRBV6-3	TRBJ2-1	few	.	CASRRASGNEQFF	TGTGCCAGCAGGCGAGCTTCTGGAAATGAGCAGTTCTTC
TRBV7-9	TRBJ2-3	many	TRBD1	CASSPGGRGLIDTQYF	TGTGCCAGCAGCCCAGGTGGCAGGGGGCTTATAGATACGCAGTATTTT
TRBV10-3	TRBJ2-3	many	TRBD2	CAISVGTKSTDTQYF	TGTGCCATCAGTGTGGGGACTAAAAGCACAGATACGCAGTATTTT
TRBV12-3/TRBV12-4	TRBJ1-1	many	.	CASSLVNTEAFF	TGTGCCAGCAGTTTAGTAAACACTGAAGCTTTCTTT
TRBV10-3	TRBJ2-1	.	.	CAISERGGSASSYNEQFF	TGTGCCATCAGTGAGAGGGGGGGTAGCGCAAGCTCCTACAATGAGCAGTTCTTC
TRBV7-9	TRBJ2-2	few	TRBD1	CASSATGQGSGELFF	TGTGCCAGCAGCGCAACGGGACAGGGGTCCGGGGAGCTGTTTTTT
TRBV3-1	TRBJ2-2	few	.	CASSQELYTGELFF	TGTGCCAGCAGCCAGGAACTTTACACCGGGGAGCTGTTTTTT
TRBV15	TRBJ2-1	many	.	CATSRADGYNEQFF	TGTGCCACCAGCAGAGCGGACGGCTACAATGAGCAGTTCTTC